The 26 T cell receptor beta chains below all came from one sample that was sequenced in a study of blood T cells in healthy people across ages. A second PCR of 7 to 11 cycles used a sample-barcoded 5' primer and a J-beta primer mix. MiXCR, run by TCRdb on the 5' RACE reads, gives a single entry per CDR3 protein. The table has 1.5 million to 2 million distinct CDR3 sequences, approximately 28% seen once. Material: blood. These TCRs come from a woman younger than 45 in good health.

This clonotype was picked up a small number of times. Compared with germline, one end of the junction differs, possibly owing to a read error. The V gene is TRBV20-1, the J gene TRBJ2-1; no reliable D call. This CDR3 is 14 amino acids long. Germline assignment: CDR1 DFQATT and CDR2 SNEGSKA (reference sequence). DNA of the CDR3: TGCAGTGCTCCGACCGTTAGCTCCTACAATGAGCGGTTCTTC. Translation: CSAPTVSSYNERFF.

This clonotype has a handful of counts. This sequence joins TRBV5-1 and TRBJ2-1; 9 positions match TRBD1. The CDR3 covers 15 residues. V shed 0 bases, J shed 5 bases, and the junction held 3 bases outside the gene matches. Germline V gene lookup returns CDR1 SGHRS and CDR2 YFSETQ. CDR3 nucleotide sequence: TGCGCCAGCAGCTTGGCCGGACAGGGGCACAATGAGCAGTTCTTC. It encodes CASSLAGQGHNEQFF.

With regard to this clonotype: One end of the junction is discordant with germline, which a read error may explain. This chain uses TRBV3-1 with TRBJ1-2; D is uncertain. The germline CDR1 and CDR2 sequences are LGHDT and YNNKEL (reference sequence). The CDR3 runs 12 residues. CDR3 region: CASGQPSYGYTF. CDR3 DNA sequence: TGTGCCAGCGGCCAGCCGAGCTATGGCTACACCTTC.

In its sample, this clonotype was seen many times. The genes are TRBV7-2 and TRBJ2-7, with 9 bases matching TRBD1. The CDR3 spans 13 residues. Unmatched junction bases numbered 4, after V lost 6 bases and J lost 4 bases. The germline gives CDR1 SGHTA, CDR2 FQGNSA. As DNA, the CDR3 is TGTGCCAGCAGGGACAGGGGCCTGTACGAGCAGTACTTC. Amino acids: CASRDRGLYEQYF.

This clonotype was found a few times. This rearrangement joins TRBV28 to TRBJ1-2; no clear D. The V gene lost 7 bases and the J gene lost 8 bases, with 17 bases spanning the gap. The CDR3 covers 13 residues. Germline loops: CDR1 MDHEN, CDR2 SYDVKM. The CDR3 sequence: CASTLDPLGGYTF. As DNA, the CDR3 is TGTGCCAGCACCCTCGATCCCCTGGGGGGCTACACCTTC.

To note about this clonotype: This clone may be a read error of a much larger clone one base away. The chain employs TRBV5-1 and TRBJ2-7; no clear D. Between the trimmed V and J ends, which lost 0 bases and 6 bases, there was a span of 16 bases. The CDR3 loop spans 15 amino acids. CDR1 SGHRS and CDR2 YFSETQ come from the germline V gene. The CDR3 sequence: CASSLGVSKPLEQYF. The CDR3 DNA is TGCGCCAGCAGCTTGGGGGTCTCTAAACCCCTCGAGCAGTACTTC.

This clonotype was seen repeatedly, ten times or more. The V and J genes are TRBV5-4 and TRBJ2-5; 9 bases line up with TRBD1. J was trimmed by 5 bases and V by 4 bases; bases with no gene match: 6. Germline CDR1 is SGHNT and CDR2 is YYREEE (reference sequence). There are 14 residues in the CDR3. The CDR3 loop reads CASSRRQGEETQYF. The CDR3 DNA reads TGTGCCAGCAGCCGTAGACAGGGGGAGGAGACCCAGTACTTC.

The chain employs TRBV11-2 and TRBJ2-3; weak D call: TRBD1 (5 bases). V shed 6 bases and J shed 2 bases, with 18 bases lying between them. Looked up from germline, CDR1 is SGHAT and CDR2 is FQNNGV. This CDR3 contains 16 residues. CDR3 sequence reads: CASRRVSTTVTDTQYF. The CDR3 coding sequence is TGTGCCAGCAGGCGAGTCTCGACGACAGTCACAGATACGCAGTATTTT.

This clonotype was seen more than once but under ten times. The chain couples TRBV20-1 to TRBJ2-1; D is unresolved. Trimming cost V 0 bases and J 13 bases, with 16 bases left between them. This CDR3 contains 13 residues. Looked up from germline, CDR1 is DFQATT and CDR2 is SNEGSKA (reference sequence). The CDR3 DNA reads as TGCAGTGCTAGAGATTTGAGCGTCGAGACCCAGTTCTTC. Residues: CSARDLSVETQFF.

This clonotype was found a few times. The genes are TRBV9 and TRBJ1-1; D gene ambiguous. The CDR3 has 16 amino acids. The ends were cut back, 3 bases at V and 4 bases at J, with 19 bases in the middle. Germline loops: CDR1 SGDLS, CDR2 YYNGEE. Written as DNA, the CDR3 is TGTGCCAGCAGCGCTAACATGAGGGCCCCTGGCACTGAAGCTTTCTTT. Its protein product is CASSANMRAPGTEAFF.

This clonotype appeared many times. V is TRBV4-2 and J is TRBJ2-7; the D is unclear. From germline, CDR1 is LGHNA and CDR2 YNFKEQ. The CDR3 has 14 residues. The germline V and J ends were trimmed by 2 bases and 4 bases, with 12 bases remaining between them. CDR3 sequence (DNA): TGTGCCAGCAGCCAAAGTACTACGAGGTACGAGCAGTACTTC. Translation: CASSQSTTRYEQYF.

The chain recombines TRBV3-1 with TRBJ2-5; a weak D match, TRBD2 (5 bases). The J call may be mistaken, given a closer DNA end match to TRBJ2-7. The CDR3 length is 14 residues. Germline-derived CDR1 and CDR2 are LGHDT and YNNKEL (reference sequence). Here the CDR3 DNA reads TGTGCCAGCAGCCAAGGCGGAGGTTCCAACGAGCAGTACTTC. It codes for CASSQGGGSNEQYF.

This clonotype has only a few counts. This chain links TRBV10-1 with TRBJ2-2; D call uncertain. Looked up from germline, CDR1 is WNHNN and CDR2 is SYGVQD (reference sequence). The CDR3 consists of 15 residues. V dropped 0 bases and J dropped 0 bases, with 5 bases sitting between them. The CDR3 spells CASSESRTNTGELFF. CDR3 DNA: TGCGCCAGCAGTGAGTCCAGGACGAACACCGGGGAGCTGTTTTTT.

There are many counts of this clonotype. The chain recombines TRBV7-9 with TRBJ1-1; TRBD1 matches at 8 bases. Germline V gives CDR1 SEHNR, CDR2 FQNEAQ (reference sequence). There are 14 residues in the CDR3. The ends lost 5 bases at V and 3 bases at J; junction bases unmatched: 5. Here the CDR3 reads CASSPGQAHTEAFF. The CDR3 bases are TGTGCCAGCAGCCCGGGACAGGCTCACACTGAAGCTTTCTTT.

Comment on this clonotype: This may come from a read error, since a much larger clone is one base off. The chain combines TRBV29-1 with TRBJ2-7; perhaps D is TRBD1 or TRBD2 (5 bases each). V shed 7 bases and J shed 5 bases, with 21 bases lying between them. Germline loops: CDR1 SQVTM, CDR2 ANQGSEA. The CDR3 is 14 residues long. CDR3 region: CSAVRADSSDEQYF. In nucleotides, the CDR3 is TGCAGCGCCGTTAGGGCTGACAGTAGCGACGAGCAGTACTTC.

In DNA, the CDR3 is TGTGCCAGCAGCGCTGACTACGGTGTCCCTGAGGGCGAGCAGTACTTC. Its protein product is CASSADYGVPEGEQYF. The V gene is TRBV27, the J gene TRBJ2-5; TRBD2 is a possible D gene (5 bases). The DNA end favors TRBJ2-7, so the J call may be wrong. The CDR3 has 16 amino acids. Germline loops: CDR1 MNHEY, CDR2 SMNVEV (reference sequence).

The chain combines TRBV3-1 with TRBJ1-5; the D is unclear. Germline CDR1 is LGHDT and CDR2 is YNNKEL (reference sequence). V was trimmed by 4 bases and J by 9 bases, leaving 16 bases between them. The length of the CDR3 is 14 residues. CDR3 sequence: CASSRRASDRPQHF. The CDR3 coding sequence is TGTGCCAGCAGCCGCCGGGCTTCTGATCGGCCCCAGCATTTT.

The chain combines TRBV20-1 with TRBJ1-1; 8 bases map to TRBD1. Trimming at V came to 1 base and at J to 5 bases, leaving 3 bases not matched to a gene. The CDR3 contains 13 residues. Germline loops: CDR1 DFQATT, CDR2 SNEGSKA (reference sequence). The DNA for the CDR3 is TGCAGTGCTAGAGGACAGGGGCGGACTGAAGCTTTCTTT. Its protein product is CSARGQGRTEAFF.

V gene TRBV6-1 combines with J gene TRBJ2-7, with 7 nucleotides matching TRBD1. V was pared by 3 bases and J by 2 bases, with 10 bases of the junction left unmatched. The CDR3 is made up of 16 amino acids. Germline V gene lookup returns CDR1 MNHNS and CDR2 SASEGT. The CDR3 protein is CASSDPRTGATYEQYF. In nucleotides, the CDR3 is TGTGCCAGCAGTGATCCGAGGACAGGTGCGACCTACGAGCAGTACTTC.

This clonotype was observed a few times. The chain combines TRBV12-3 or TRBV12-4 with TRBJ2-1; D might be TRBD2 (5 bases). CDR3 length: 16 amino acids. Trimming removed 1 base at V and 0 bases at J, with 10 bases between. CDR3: CASSLGTQGSYNEQFF. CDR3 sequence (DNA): TGTGCCAGCAGTTTAGGGACTCAAGGCTCCTACAATGAGCAGTTCTTC.

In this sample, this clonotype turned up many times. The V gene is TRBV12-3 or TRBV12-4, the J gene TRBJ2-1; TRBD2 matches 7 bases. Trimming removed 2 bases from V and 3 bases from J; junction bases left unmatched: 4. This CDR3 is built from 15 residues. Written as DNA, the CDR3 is TGTGCCAGCAGTTTACGGGCTAGCGGCTACAATGAGCAGTTCTTC. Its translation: CASSLRASGYNEQFF.

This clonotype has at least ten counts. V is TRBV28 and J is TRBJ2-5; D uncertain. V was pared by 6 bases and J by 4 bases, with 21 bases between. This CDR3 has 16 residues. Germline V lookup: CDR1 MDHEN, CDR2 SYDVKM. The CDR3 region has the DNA TGTGCCAGCAGCATAACGGTCGGAAACCAGTTAGAGACCCAGTACTTC. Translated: CASSITVGNQLETQYF.

CDR3 DNA sequence: TGCAGCGGACACCAACCTTTGAGCGCTGAAGCTTTCTTT. Protein: CSGHQPLSAEAFF. This chain connects TRBV29-1 to TRBJ1-1; D unclear. V lost 7 bases and J lost 6, with 18 bases in between. The CDR3 is made up of 13 amino acids. Germline CDR1 reads SQVTM; CDR2 reads ANQGSEA.

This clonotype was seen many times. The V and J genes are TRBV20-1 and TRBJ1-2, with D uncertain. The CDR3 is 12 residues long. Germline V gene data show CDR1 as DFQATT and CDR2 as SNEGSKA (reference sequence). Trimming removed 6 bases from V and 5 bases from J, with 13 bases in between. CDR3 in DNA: TGCAGTGCCAGGACTGCTTCATATGGCTACACCTTC. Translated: CSARTASYGYTF.

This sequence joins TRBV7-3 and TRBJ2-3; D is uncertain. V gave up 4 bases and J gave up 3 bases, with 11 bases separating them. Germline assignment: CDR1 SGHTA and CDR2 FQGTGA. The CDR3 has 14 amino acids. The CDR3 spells CASSSMPGTDTQYF. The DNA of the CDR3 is TGTGCCAGCAGCTCCATGCCCGGGACAGATACGCAGTATTTT.

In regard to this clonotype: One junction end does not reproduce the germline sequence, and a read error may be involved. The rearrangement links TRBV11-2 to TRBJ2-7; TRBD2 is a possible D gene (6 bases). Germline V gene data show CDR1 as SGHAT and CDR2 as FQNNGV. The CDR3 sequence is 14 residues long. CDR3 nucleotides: TGTGCCAGCAGCTTAAGCAGGGACTCCTTCGAGCAGTACTTC. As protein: CASSLSRDSFEQYF.